The table lists the clone carrying this T cell receptor beta chain with a count of one. Antigen unknown. This record belongs to a study of a mutant IDH1 vaccine in newly diagnosed glioma. Germline V gives CDR1 MRHNA, CDR2 SNTAGT. V was shortened by 6 bases and J by 0 bases, with 12 bases between the two germline ends. The CDR3 spans 14 residues. The method was immunoSEQ multiplex PCR; TCRdb's version includes in-frame clones alone and lacks a portion of them. The sample includes around 30,000 clones, about 82% of them seen just once. As for time point: week 35, safety follow-up. Doses of 300 ug of mutant IDH1 20-mer peptide were given with topical imiquimod.

This chain connects TRBV6-4 to TRBJ2-7; D is possibly TRBD1 (5 bases). The source is a man aged 40-50 years with glioma. Some clones in this sample may be carry-over from other donors' samples. The sample consisted of PBMCs, taken from a glioma patient whose treatment included an IDH1 peptide vaccine. The CDR3 nucleotides read TGTGCCAGCAGGATGACAGAGAGCTCCTACGAGCAGTACTTC. Translated: CASRMTESSYEQYF.